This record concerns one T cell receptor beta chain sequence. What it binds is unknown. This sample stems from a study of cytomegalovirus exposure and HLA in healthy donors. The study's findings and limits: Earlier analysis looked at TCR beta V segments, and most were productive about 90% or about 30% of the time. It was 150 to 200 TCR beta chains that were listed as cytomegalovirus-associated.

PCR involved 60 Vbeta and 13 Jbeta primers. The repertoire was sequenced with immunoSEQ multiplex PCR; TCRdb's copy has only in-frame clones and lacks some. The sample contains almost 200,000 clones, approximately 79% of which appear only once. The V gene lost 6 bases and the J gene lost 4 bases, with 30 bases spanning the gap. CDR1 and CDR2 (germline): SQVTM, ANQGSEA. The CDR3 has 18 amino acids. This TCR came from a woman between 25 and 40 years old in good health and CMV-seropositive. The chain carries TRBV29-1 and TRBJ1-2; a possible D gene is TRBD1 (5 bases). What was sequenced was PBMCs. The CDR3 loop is CSVSGTLGGGQHRYGYTF. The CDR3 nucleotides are TGCAGCGTATCCGGGACCTTGGGGGGGGGTCAACACCGCTATGGCTACACCTTC.